This T cell receptor (beta chain) was recovered during a study of identical twins. TCRdb re-analysed the 5' RACE reads in MiXCR, keeping a single row per CDR3 protein. The sample lists hundreds of thousands of distinct CDR3 sequences, 24% occurring once. This same sample was also taken into another study, of T cells expressing NK-cell markers.

The receptor comes from a woman under 30 in good health. Sequenced input: CD4+ T cells sorted from blood.

In DNA, the CDR3 is TGTGCCAGCTCAGGGACAGGGGAGCGGACTTTCTTT. Translation gives CASSGTGERTFF. The genes are TRBV18 and TRBJ1-1; TRBD1 aligns across 10 bases. The CDR3 covers 12 residues. Germline lookup yields CDR1 KGHSH and CDR2 LQKENI. The V gene end was trimmed by 5 bases and the J gene end by 12 bases; junction bases not matched to a gene: 6.